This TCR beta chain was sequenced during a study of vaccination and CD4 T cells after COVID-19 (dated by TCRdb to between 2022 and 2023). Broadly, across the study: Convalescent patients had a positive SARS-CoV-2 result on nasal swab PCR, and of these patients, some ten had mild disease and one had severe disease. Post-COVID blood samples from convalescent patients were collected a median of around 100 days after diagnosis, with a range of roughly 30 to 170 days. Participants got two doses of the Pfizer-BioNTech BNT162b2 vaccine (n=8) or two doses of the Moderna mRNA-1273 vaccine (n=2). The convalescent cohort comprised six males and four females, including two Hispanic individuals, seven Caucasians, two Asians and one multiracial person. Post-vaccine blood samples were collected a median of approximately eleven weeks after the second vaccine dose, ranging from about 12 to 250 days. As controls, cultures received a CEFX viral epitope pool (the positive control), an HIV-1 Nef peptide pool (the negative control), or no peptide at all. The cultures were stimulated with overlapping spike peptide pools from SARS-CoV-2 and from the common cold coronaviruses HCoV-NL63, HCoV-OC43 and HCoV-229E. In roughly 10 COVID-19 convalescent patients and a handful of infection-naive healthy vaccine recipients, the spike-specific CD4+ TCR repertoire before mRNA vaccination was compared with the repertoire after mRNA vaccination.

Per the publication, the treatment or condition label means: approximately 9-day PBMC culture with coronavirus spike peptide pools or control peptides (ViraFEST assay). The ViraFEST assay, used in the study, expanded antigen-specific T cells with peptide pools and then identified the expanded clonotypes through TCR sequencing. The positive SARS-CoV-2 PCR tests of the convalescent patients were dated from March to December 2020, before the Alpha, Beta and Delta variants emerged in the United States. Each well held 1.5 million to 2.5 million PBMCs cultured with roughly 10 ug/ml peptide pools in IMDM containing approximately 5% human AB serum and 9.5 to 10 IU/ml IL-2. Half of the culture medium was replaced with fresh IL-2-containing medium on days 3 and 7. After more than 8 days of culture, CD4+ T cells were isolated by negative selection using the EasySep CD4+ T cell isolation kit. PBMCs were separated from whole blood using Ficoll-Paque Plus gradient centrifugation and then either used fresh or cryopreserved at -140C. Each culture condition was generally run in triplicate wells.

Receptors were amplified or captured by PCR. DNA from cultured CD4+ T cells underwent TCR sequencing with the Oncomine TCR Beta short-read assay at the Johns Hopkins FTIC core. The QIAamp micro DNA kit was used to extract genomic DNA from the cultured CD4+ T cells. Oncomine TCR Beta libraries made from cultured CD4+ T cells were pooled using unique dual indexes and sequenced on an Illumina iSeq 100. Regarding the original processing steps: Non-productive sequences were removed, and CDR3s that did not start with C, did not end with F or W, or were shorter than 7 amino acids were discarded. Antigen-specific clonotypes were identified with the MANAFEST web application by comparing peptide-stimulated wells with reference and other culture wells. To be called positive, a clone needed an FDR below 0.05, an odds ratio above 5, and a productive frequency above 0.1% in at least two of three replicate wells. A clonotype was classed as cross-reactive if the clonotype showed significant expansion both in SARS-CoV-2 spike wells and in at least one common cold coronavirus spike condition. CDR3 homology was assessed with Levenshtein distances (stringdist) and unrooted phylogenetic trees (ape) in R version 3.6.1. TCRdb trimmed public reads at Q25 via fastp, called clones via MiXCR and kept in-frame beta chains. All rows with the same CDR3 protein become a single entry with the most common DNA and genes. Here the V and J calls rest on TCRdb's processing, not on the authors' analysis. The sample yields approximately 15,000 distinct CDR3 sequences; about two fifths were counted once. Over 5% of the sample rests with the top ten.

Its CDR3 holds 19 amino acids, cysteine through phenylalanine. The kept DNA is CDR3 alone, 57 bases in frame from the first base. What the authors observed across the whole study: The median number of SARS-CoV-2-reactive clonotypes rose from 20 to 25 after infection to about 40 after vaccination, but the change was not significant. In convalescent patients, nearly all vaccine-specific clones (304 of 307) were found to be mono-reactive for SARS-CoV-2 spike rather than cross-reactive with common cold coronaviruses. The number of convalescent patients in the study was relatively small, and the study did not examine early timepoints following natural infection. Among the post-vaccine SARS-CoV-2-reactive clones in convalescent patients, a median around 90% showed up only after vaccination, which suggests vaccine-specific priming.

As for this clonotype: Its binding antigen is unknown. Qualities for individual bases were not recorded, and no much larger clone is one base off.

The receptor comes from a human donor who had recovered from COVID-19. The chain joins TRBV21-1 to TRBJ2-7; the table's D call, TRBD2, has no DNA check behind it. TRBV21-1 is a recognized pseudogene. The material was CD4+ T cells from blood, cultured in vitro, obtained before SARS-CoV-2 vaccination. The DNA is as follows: TGTGCCAGCAGCAAAGCCGAGAGGACTGGTTTCTCGTGGGAGGTCGAGCAGTACTTC. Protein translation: CASSKAERTGFSWEVEQYF.